The 6 T cell receptor beta chains below were found in one sample sequenced in a study of blood T cell repertoires in COVID-19. Using immunoSEQ multiplex PCR, the repertoire was profiled, and TCRdb retains in-frame clones only, with some absent. The table records roughly 30,000 clones, 80% to 90% of them present only once. Sequenced input: peripheral blood. The receptors here all came from a human donor in a cohort sampled during active COVID-19.

The chain is built from TRBV6-5 and TRBJ2-3; 9 nucleotides align to TRBD2. Germline-derived CDR1 and CDR2 are MNHEY and SVGAGI. The V and J ends lost 8 bases and 5 bases, in that order; junction bases with no gene match: 8. The length of the CDR3 is 14 residues. CDR3 amino acids: CASYSGGSLDTQYF. Written as DNA, the CDR3 is TGTGCCAGCTATAGCGGGGGAAGTCTAGATACGCAGTATTTT.

V usage is TRBV28 and J usage is TRBJ2-6; TRBD1 matches at 10 bases. CDR3 size: 16 residues. Germline values: CDR1 MDHEN, CDR2 SYDVKM. V was pared by 4 bases and J by 4 bases, with 4 bases of the junction left unmatched. CDR3 amino acids: CASSSGQGTGANVLTF. CDR3 in DNA: TGTGCCAGCAGTTCGGGACAGGGGACCGGGGCCAACGTCCTGACTTTC.

The J gene is TRBJ1-1, the V gene TRBV5-1; 8 bases line up with TRBD1. Germline lookup yields CDR1 SGHRS and CDR2 YFSETQ. V lost 3 bases, J lost 3 bases, and 1 base stayed unmatched. CDR3 length equals 13 residues. CDR3 nucleotide sequence: TGCGCCAGCAGCTCGACAGGGGACACTGAAGCTTTCTTT. Translated, it gives CASSSTGDTEAFF.

This chain links TRBV7-9 with TRBJ2-7; 12 bases are a match to TRBD1. V gave up 3 bases and J gave up 2 bases; unmatched junction bases: 2. CDR1 SEHNR and CDR2 FQNEAQ come from the germline V gene (reference sequence). The CDR3 extends over 15 amino acids. DNA for the CDR3: TGTGCCAGCAGCTTCGGGACAGGGGGCCCCTACGAGCAGTACTTC. Translated, it gives CASSFGTGGPYEQYF.

This chain connects TRBV7-2 to TRBJ2-1; 8 nucleotides agree with TRBD2. V was clipped by 5 bases and J by 7 bases; unmatched bases: 10. This CDR3 is built from 15 residues. The germline gives CDR1 SGHTA, CDR2 FQGNSA. The CDR3 nucleotides are TGTGCCAGCAGCCGGAGCGGGGGTCTTGAGAATGAGCAGTTCTTC. Encoded protein: CASSRSGGLENEQFF.

The chain couples TRBV2 to TRBJ2-1, with 8 bases fitting TRBD2. CDR3 length: 14 residues. The V segment lost 8 bases and the J segment 4 bases; nucleotides outside the gene matches: 7. Germline values: CDR1 SNHLY, CDR2 FYNNEI. The CDR3 loop reads CASSPRLAYNEQFF. CDR3 bases: TGTGCCAGCTCGCCCAGACTAGCGTACAATGAGCAGTTCTTC.